Listed below are T cell receptor beta chains from one sample, sequenced in a study of blood T cell repertoires in COVID-19. Data came from immunoSEQ multiplex PCR; TCRdb stores just in-frame clones and leaves some out. Of about 200,000 clones listed, around nine tenths are singletons. Sequencing used peripheral blood. These receptors originate from a man aged 60-69 years with acute or convalescent COVID-19. CDR3s include the opening cysteine and the closing phenylalanine or tryptophan. Fields, in order: D gene, V gene, J gene, clone size, CDR3 DNA, CDR3 protein. D genes are given only for firm matches. For some rows the clone size is stated as once, few or many, or as a class when expanded; others skip it.

D: NA; V: TRBV7-9; J: TRBJ1-2; size: NA; DNA: TGTGCCAGCAGCTTAGAAGGGGGAAATGGCTACACCTTC; CDR3: CASSLEGGNGYTF
D: TRBD1; V: TRBV2; J: TRBJ2-1; size: NA; DNA: TGTGCCAGCAGGCACCGGGACAGGGGTGATAGGCTCCAAAGACAGGACTCCTACAATGAGCAGTTCTTC; CDR3: CASRHRDRGDRLQRQDSYNEQFF
D: NA; V: TRBV6-5; J: TRBJ1-5; size: few; DNA: TGTGCCAGCAGTTACCAGAGCAATCAGCCCCAGCATTTT; CDR3: CASSYQSNQPQHF
D: NA; V: TRBV20-1; J: TRBJ1-1; size: NA; DNA: TGCAGTGCTAAATACAGAAATGAAGCTTTCTTT; CDR3: CSAKYRNEAFF
D: NA; V: TRBV10-2; J: TRBJ1-2; size: NA; DNA: TGCGCCAGCACGGAAGGGGGAGGCTACACCTTC; CDR3: CASTEGGGYTF
D: NA; V: TRBV9; J: TRBJ2-1; size: NA; DNA: TGTGCCAGCAGCGTAGAATTGAGATCCTACAATGAGCAGTTCTTC; CDR3: CASSVELRSYNEQFF
D: NA; V: TRBV2; J: TRBJ1-4; size: NA; DNA: TGTGCCAGCACTCCGGCGGCGAATGAAAAACTGTTTTTT; CDR3: CASTPAANEKLFF
D: NA; V: TRBV9; J: TRBJ2-3; size: once; DNA: TGTGCCAGCAGCCCTAAGTTGGTACAGGGCGTGATTGCAGATACGCAGTATTTT; CDR3: CASSPKLVQGVIADTQYF
D: TRBD1; V: TRBV28; J: TRBJ1-1; size: NA; DNA: TGTGCCAGCACCCTACGTCAGGGGGCGATTACTGAAGCTTTCTTT; CDR3: CASTLRQGAITEAFF
D: NA; V: TRBV12-3/TRBV12-4; J: TRBJ1-1; size: NA; DNA: TGTGCCAGCAGTTTCTTTGGAGGTCGAGAAGCTTTCTTT; CDR3: CASSFFGGREAFF
D: TRBD1; V: TRBV7-2; J: TRBJ1-4; size: NA; DNA: TGTGCCAGCAGTCCCGACAGGGGGCACGAAAAACTGTTTTTT; CDR3: CASSPDRGHEKLFF
D: NA; V: TRBV5-1; J: TRBJ2-7; size: NA; DNA: TGCGCCAGCAGCCTTAGGACAGCCTCCTACGAGCAGTACTTC; CDR3: CASSLRTASYEQYF
D: TRBD1; V: TRBV2; J: TRBJ1-5; size: NA; DNA: TGTGCCACCTCACAGGGGGATTATAGCAATCAGCCCCAGCATTTT; CDR3: CATSQGDYSNQPQHF
D: TRBD1; V: TRBV9; J: TRBJ1-1; size: NA; DNA: TGTGCCAGCAGCGTACATGCTGGACAGGAGAACACTGAAGCTTTCTTT; CDR3: CASSVHAGQENTEAFF
D: TRBD1; V: TRBV28; J: TRBJ1-2; size: NA; DNA: TGTGCCAGCAGTTTACTCGGGACAGGGCGGTTTTATGGCTACACCTTC; CDR3: CASSLLGTGRFYGYTF
D: NA; V: TRBV30; J: TRBJ1-5; size: NA; DNA: TGTGCCTGGAGCGGACTATCACAAAATCAGCCCCAGCATTTT; CDR3: CAWSGLSQNQPQHF
D: NA; V: TRBV7-2; J: TRBJ2-1; size: NA; DNA: TGTGCCAGCAGCTCCGGGCAAGGCGGGGAGTACAATGAGCAGTTCTTC; CDR3: CASSSGQGGEYNEQFF
D: NA; V: TRBV7-9; J: TRBJ1-6; size: NA; DNA: TGTGCCAGCAGGGGGCACGATGACTCCTATAATTCACCCCTCCACTTT; CDR3: CASRGHDDSYNSPLHF
D: TRBD1; V: TRBV14; J: TRBJ2-1; size: NA; DNA: TGTGCCAGCAGCCGTCTCAGGGGGCAGTCCTACAATGAGCAGTTCTTC; CDR3: CASSRLRGQSYNEQFF
D: TRBD2; V: TRBV9; J: TRBJ2-3; size: many; DNA: TGTGCCAGCAGCGTAGGGGCCGGGGGGGCCGGTGGAGATACGCAGTATTTT; CDR3: CASSVGAGGAGGDTQYF
D: NA; V: TRBV4-2; J: TRBJ2-7; size: NA; DNA: TGTGCCAGCAGCCCCGGTTTAGGGGGACCACCTAACTTC; CDR3: CASSPGLGGPPNF
D: NA; V: TRBV19; J: TRBJ1-2; size: NA; DNA: TGTGCCAGTAGTATAGCACCGGACATCGGGTATGGCTACACCTTC; CDR3: CASSIAPDIGYGYTF
D: NA; V: TRBV11-2; J: TRBJ2-1; size: NA; DNA: TGTGCCAGCAGCCACTACCGGGGGATGTCCTACAATGAGCAGTTCTTC; CDR3: CASSHYRGMSYNEQFF
D: NA; V: TRBV10-3; J: TRBJ1-4; size: few; DNA: TGTGCCATCAGTGCAACAGGGACCCTACTTGAAAAACTGTTTTTT; CDR3: CAISATGTLLEKLFF
D: TRBD1; V: TRBV15; J: TRBJ1-5; size: NA; DNA: TGTGCCACCAGCGAGAACAGGGGTCAGCCCCAGCATTTT; CDR3: CATSENRGQPQHF
D: TRBD2; V: TRBV4-1; J: TRBJ2-1; size: NA; DNA: TGCGCCAGCAGCCCTGGACTAGCGGACCTCAATGAGCAGTTCTTC; CDR3: CASSPGLADLNEQFF
D: TRBD1; V: TRBV25-1; J: TRBJ2-1; size: NA; DNA: TGTGCCAGCAGACCATCAGACAGGGCCCGTGAGCAGTTCTTC; CDR3: CASRPSDRAREQFF
D: TRBD2; V: TRBV2; J: TRBJ2-7; size: NA; DNA: TGTGCCAGCAGTCCCGGCGGGGCTAGCGGGGGGGCTAAAGCCTACGAGCAGTACTTC; CDR3: CASSPGGASGGAKAYEQYF
D: NA; V: TRBV4-1; J: TRBJ2-7; size: NA; DNA: TGCGCCAGCAGCCAAGTTCCAGGGGACCCCTACGAGCAGTACTTC; CDR3: CASSQVPGDPYEQYF
D: TRBD1; V: TRBV6-1; J: TRBJ2-7; size: NA; DNA: TGTGCCAGCAGTGAGACAGGGGTTAGGTACTTC; CDR3: CASSETGVRYF
D: TRBD2; V: TRBV19; J: TRBJ2-7; size: NA; DNA: TGTGCCAGTAGTAGTCTAGCGGGGGGGCCCGCCTACGAGCAGTACTTC; CDR3: CASSSLAGGPAYEQYF
D: NA; V: TRBV19; J: TRBJ1-2; size: NA; DNA: TGTGCCACAAGACAGACTAACTATGGCTACACCTTC; CDR3: CATRQTNYGYTF
D: TRBD1; V: TRBV3-1/TRBV3-2; J: TRBJ1-1; size: NA; DNA: TGTGCCAGCAGCCAAGATCCACAGGGGGGCACTGAAGCTTTCTTT; CDR3: CASSQDPQGGTEAFF
D: NA; V: TRBV13; J: TRBJ2-3; size: NA; DNA: TGTGCCAGCAGCTCCGCGAGGCGGACTAGCACAGATACGCAGTATTTT; CDR3: CASSSARRTSTDTQYF
D: NA; V: TRBV7-9; J: TRBJ2-6; size: NA; DNA: TGTGCCAGCAGCTCCAATACAGGTACCAACGTCCTGACTTTC; CDR3: CASSSNTGTNVLTF
D: NA; V: TRBV24-1; J: TRBJ2-2; size: NA; DNA: TGTGCCACCAGTGATTTCGGGGGCACCGGGGAGCTGTTTTTT; CDR3: CATSDFGGTGELFF
D: NA; V: TRBV18; J: TRBJ2-5; size: NA; DNA: TGTGCCAGCTCACCGGGCAGAGAGACCCAGTACTTC; CDR3: CASSPGRETQYF
D: NA; V: TRBV7-9; J: TRBJ1-1; size: NA; DNA: TGTGCCAGCAGCTTAAACTTAGGCAGGGAGGAGTGGAACACTGAAGCTTTCTTT; CDR3: CASSLNLGREEWNTEAFF
D: NA; V: TRBV27; J: TRBJ2-1; size: NA; DNA: TGTGCCAGCAGTTTGTGGCAGGGAAGTTACAATGAGCAGTTCTTC; CDR3: CASSLWQGSYNEQFF
D: TRBD1; V: TRBV5-1; J: TRBJ1-3; size: NA; DNA: TGCGCCAGCAAGACAGGGGGCTCTGGAAACACCATATATTTT; CDR3: CASKTGGSGNTIYF